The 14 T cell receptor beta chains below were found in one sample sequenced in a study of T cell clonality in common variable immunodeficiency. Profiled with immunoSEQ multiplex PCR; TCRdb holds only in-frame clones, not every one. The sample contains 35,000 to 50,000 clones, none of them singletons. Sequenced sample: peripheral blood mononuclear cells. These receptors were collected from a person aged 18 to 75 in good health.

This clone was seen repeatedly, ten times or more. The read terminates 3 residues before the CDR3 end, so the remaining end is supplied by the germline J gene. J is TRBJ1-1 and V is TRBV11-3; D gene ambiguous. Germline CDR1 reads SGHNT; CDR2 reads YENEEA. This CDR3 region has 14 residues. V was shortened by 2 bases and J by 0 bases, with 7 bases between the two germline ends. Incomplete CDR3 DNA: TGTGCCAGCAGCTTATCCGGGGTGAACACTGAA. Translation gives CASSLSGVNTE. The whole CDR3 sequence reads CASSLSGVNTEAFF.

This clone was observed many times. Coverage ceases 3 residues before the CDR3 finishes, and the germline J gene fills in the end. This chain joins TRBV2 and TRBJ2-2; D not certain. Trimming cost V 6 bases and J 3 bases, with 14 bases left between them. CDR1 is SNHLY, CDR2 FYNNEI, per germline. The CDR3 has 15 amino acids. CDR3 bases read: TGTGCCAGCAGGGCGTTGACACAGTACACCGGGGAG. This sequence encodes CASRALTQYTGE. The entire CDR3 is CASRALTQYTGELFF.

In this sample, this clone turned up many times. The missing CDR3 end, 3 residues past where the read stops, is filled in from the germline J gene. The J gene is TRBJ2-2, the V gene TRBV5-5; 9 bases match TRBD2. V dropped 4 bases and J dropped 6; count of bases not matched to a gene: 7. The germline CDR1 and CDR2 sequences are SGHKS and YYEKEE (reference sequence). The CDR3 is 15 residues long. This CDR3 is CASSPLAGAAGELFF. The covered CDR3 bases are TGTGCCAGCAGCCCGTTAGCGGGAGCGGCCGGGGAG.

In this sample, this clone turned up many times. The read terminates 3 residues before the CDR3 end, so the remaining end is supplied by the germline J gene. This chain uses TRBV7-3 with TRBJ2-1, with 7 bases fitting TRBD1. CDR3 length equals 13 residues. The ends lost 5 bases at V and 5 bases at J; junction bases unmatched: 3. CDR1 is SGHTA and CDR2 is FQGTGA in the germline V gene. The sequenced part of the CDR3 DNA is TGTGCCAGCAGCCTACAGGGGAACAATGAG. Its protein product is CASSLQGNNE. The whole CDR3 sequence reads CASSLQGNNEQFF.

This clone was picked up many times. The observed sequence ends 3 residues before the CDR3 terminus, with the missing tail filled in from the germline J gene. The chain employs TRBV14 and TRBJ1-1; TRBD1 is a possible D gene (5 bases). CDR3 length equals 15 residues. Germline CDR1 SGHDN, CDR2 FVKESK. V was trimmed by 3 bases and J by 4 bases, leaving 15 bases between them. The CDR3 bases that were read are TGTGCCAGCAGCCACCCCCACGGGGGGTCCACTGAA. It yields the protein CASSHPHGGSTE. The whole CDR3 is CASSHPHGGSTEAFF.

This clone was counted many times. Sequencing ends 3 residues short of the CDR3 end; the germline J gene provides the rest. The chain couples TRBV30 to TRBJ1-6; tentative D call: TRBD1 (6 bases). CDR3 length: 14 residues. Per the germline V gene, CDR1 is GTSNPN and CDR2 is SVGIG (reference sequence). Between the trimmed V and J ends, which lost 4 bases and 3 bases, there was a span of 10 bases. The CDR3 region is CAWMTGVYNSPLHF. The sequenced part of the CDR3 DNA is TGTGCCTGGATGACAGGCGTCTATAATTCACCC.

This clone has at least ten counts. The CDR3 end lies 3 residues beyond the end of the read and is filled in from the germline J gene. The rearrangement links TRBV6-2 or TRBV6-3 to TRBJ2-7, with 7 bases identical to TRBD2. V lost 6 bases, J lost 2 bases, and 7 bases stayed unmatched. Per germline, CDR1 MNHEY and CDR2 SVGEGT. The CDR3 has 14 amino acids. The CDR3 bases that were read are TGTGCCAGCAGCGGTGCGGGGGATCCCTACGAG. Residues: CASSGAGDPYE. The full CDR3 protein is CASSGAGDPYEQYF.

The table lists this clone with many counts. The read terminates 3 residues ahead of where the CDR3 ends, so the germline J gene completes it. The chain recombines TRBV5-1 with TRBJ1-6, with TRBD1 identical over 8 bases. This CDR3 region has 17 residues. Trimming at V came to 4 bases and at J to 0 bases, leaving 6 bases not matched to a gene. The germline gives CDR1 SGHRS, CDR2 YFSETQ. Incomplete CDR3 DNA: TGCGCCAGCAGCCCCGGACAGGGCCGCTCCTATAATTCACCC. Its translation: CASSPGQGRSYNSP. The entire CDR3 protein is CASSPGQGRSYNSPLHF.

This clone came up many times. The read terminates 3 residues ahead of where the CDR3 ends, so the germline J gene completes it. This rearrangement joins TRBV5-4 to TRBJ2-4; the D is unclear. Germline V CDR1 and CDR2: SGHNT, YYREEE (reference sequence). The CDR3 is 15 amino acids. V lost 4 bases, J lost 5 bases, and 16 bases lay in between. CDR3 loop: CASSPKGQIENIQYF. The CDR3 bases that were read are TGTGCCAGCAGCCCGAAGGGTCAGATCGAAAACATT.

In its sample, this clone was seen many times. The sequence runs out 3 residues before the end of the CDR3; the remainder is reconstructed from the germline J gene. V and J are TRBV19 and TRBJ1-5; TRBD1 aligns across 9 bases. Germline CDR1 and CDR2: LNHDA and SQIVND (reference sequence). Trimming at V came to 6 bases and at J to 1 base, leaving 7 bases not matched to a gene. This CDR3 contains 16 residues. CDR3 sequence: CASRPQGAQSNQPQHF. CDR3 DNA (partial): TGTGCCAGTAGACCACAGGGGGCACAAAGCAATCAGCCC.

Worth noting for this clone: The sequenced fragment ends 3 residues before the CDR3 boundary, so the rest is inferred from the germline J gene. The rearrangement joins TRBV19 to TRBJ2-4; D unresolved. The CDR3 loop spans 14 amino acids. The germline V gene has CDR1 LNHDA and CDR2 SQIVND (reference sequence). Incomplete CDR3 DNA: TGTGCCAGTAGTATAGACCCAAGGGCTGATGGT. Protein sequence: CASSIDPRADG. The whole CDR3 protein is CASSIDPRADGQYF.

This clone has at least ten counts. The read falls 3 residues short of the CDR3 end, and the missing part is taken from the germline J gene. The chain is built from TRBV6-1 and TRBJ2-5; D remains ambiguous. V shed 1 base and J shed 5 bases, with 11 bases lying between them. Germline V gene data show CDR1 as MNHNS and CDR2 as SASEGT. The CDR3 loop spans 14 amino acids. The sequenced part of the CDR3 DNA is TGTGCCAGCAGTGAAGTTGCGGTCCGGGAGACC. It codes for CASSEVAVRET. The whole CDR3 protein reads CASSEVAVRETQYF.

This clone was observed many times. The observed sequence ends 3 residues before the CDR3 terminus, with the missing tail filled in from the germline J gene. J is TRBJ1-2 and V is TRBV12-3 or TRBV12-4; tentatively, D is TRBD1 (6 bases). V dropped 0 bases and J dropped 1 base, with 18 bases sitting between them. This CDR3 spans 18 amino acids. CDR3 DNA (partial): TGTGCCAGCAGTTTAGCGCTAGGGCAGGGGAAGGTTAACTATGGC. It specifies CASSLALGQGKVNYG. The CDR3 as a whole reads CASSLALGQGKVNYGYTF.

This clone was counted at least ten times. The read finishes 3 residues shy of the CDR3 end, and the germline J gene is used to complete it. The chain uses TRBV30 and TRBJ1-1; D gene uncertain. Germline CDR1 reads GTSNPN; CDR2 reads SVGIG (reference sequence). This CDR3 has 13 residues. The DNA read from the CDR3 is TGTGCCTGGAGTGTACAAGGCTTGAAAGTA. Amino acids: CAWSVQGLKV. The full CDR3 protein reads CAWSVQGLKVAFF.